The 25 T cell receptor beta chains below were found in one sample sequenced in a study of CD8+ T cells in alopecia areata. As for treatment: oral pan-JAK inhibitor, 5-10 mg twice daily. Extracted from the samples, RNA was reverse transcribed into cDNA to serve as the sequencing template. Data came from immunoSEQ multiplex PCR; TCRdb stores just in-frame clones and leaves some out. The profile shows roughly 210,000 clones, approximately 45% of them singletons. Sequenced here: CD4+ T cells sorted from blood, sampled at roughly week 38, from a patient treated with tofacitinib. These receptors were collected from a human donor with alopecia areata.

The genes are TRBV11-2 and TRBJ2-3; D unclear. Between the trimmed V and J ends, which lost 2 bases and 5 bases, there was a span of 14 bases. The germline V gene has CDR1 SGHAT and CDR2 FQNNGV. The CDR3 length is 15 residues. The DNA of the CDR3 is TGTGCCAGCAGCTTATTTGCTACTGGAGTAGATACGCAGTATTTT. It encodes CASSLFATGVDTQYF. Looking up the rest from reference TRBV11-2 and TRBJ2-3 gives the full variable domain: EAGVAQSPRYKIIEKRQSVAFWCNPISGHATLYWYQQILGQGPKLLIQFQNNGVVDDSQLPKDRFSAERLKGVDSTLKIQPAKLEDSAVYLCASSLFATGVDTQYFGPGTRLTVL.

The V call is TRBV30, the J call TRBJ1-2; 8 bases line up with TRBD1. Germline trimming cut 1 base from V and 1 base from J; bases unmatched to any gene: 8. This CDR3 is 16 amino acids long. The germline V gene has CDR1 GTSNPN and CDR2 SVGIG (reference sequence). Here the CDR3 reads CAWSGQGALVNYGYTF. CDR3 sequence (DNA): TGTGCCTGGAGTGGCCAGGGGGCGTTAGTTAACTATGGCTACACCTTC.

The rearrangement links TRBV29-1 to TRBJ2-5, with 11 bases aligning to TRBD1. The CDR3 is 15 amino acids. Germline CDR1 and CDR2: SQVTM and ANQGSEA. The V and J ends lost 3 bases and 4 bases, in that order; junction bases with no gene match: 7. The CDR3 here is CSVDRDRGVPETQYF. The CDR3 DNA reads as TGCAGCGTTGATAGGGACAGGGGGGTCCCAGAGACCCAGTACTTC.

The chain employs TRBV7-2 and TRBJ2-1; 11 nucleotides agree with TRBD2. Trimming cost V 2 bases and J 7 bases; bases outside gene matches: 7. Germline values: CDR1 SGHTA, CDR2 FQGNSA. The CDR3 has 16 amino acids. The CDR3 loop is CASSLIRASGRNEQFF. The CDR3 bases are TGTGCCAGCAGCTTAATCAGGGCTAGCGGGAGGAATGAGCAGTTCTTC.

The V call is TRBV4-2, the J call TRBJ2-1; D gene unclear. Germline assignment: CDR1 LGHNA and CDR2 YNFKEQ. This CDR3 spans 16 amino acids. Trimming left V 0 bases short and J 1 base short, with 10 bases between. The DNA for the CDR3 is TGTGCCAGCAGCCAAGAGACCTCCCGTTCCTACAATGAGCAGTTCTTC. Translation: CASSQETSRSYNEQFF.

The V gene is TRBV28, the J gene TRBJ2-6; a possible D gene is TRBD2 (5 bases). The CDR3 runs to 15 residues. CDR1 MDHEN and CDR2 SYDVKM come from the germline V gene. V was clipped by 6 bases and J by 4 bases, with 13 bases between them. The CDR3 DNA is TGTGCCAGCAGCCCAGGCGGGTCCGGGGCCAACGTCCTGACTTTC. Its protein is CASSPGGSGANVLTF.

J is TRBJ1-4 and V is TRBV7-2; D is uncertain. This CDR3 region has 14 residues. Between the trimmed V and J ends, which lost 1 base and 7 bases, there was a span of 10 bases. CDR1 is SGHTA, CDR2 FQGNSA, per germline. The chain's CDR3 is CASSLEGGLEKLFF. The CDR3 DNA reads as TGTGCCAGCAGCTTAGAGGGAGGGCTTGAAAAACTGTTTTTT.

The table lists this clone with a few counts. The V gene is TRBV15, the J gene TRBJ1-4; maybe TRBD1 (5 bases). V shed 0 bases and J shed 7 bases, with 12 bases lying between them. CDR3 length equals 15 residues. Germline V gene sequence: CDR1 LNHNV, CDR2 YYDKDF (reference sequence). The CDR3 is CATSRDPGRGEKLFF. The CDR3 coding sequence is TGTGCCACCAGCAGAGACCCGGGGCGTGGTGAAAAACTGTTTTTT.

This clone showed up just a few times. The rearrangement uses TRBV28 and TRBJ1-2, with 10 bases fitting TRBD1. V was pared by 6 bases and J by 8 bases, with 9 bases of the junction left unmatched. Germline V gene lookup returns CDR1 MDHEN and CDR2 SYDVKM. The CDR3 runs 14 residues. The CDR3 reads CASSLRQGAGGYTF. The CDR3 nucleotides are TGTGCCAGCAGCCTTCGACAGGGGGCAGGCGGCTACACCTTC.

The CDR3 sequence: CASSLGSLGGDTQYF. CDR3 bases: TGCGCCAGCAGCTTGGGCTCTCTTGGAGGAGATACGCAGTATTTT. The chain couples TRBV5-1 to TRBJ2-3, with D possibly TRBD2 on 5 matching bases. This CDR3 is 15 amino acids long. CDR1 is SGHRS and CDR2 is YFSETQ in the germline V gene. Trimming shortened V by 0 bases and J by 5 bases, and 13 bases separated the two germline ends.

The chain recombines TRBV15 with TRBJ2-7, with D perhaps matching TRBD2 (6 bases). The CDR3 spans 15 residues. Trimming took 3 bases from V and 2 from J, leaving 14 bases between them. The germline V gene has CDR1 LNHNV and CDR2 YYDKDF (reference sequence). The CDR3 loop reads CATSRTTGGAYEQYF. CDR3 nucleotides: TGTGCCACCAGCAGGACCACTGGAGGGGCCTACGAGCAGTACTTC.

This chain joins TRBV4-3 and TRBJ1-3, with TRBD1 identical over 7 bases. This CDR3 comprises 17 residues. The V segment lost 0 bases and the J segment 0 bases; nucleotides outside the gene matches: 5. Germline V gene data show CDR1 as LGHNA and CDR2 as YSLEER. In nucleotides, the CDR3 is TGCGCCAGCAGCCAAGACACAGGGGCGAGCTCTGGAAACACCATATATTTT. The encoded protein is CASSQDTGASSGNTIYF.

The gene calls are TRBV2 and TRBJ2-3; D is ambiguous. This CDR3 has 15 residues. CDR1 is SNHLY and CDR2 is FYNNEI in the germline V gene. V dropped 6 bases and J dropped 0 bases, with 13 bases sitting between them. As DNA, the CDR3 is TGTGCCAGCAGCGCCGGACCCTACAGCACAGATACGCAGTATTTT. Protein product: CASSAGPYSTDTQYF. Full variable domain (remainder filled in from reference TRBV2 and TRBJ2-3): EPEVTQTPSHQVTQMGQEVILRCVPISNHLYFYWYRQILGQKVEFLVSFYNNEISEKSEIFDDQFSVERPDGSNFTLKIRSTKLEDSAMYFCASSAGPYSTDTQYFGPGTRLTVL.

This clone was picked up a small number of times. Other DNA sequences in the sample encode the same CDR3. The chain employs TRBV7-2 and TRBJ2-7, with D possibly being TRBD1 (6 bases). Germline V lookup: CDR1 SGHTA, CDR2 FQGNSA. CDR3 length equals 13 residues. Between the trimmed V and J ends, which lost 1 base and 3 bases, there was a span of 7 bases. The CDR3 sequence is CASSLEGGYEQYF. CDR3 in DNA: TGTGCCAGCAGCTTAGAAGGGGGCTACGAGCAGTACTTC. The entire variable domain, with the rest obtained from reference TRBV7-2 and TRBJ2-7, is as follows: GAGVSQSPSNKVTEKGKDVELRCDPISGHTALYWYRQSLGQGLEFLIYFQGNSAPDKSGLPSDRFSAERTGGSVSTLTIQRTQQEDSAVYLCASSLEGGYEQYFGPGTRLTVT.

This clone was seen only a few times. The genes are TRBV5-1 and TRBJ1-2; D ambiguous. The CDR3 consists of 13 residues. V lost 4 bases, J lost 0 bases, and 7 bases lay in between. The V gene's germline CDR1 is SGHRS and CDR2 YFSETQ. The CDR3 region is CASSAGANYGYTF. CDR3 DNA: TGCGCCAGCAGCGCGGGAGCTAACTATGGCTACACCTTC.

This clone was seen a few times. The chain joins TRBV28 to TRBJ1-2; 7 bases map to TRBD1. Per the germline V gene, CDR1 is MDHEN and CDR2 is SYDVKM. With 6 bases clipped from V and 2 bases from J, the junction kept 3 bases outside the gene matches. The CDR3 runs 13 residues. The CDR3 sequence: CASRSGQNYGYTF. The DNA for the CDR3 is TGTGCCAGCAGGTCGGGACAGAACTATGGCTACACCTTC.

The chain carries TRBV2 and TRBJ2-1; maybe TRBD1 (6 bases). The germline V gene encodes CDR1 SNHLY and CDR2 FYNNEI. The CDR3 loop spans 16 amino acids. The V end was cut by 3 bases, the J end by 7 bases, with 19 bases between. The CDR3 sequence: CASSDGGQRIVNEQFF. CDR3 nucleotide sequence: TGTGCCAGCAGTGATGGTGGACAGCGAATTGTGAATGAGCAGTTCTTC.

Only a few counts were recorded for this clone. The chain links TRBV4-2 to TRBJ1-2; D might be TRBD1 (6 bases). CDR3 size: 17 residues. The V gene's germline CDR1 is LGHNA and CDR2 YNFKEQ. Trimming stripped 0 bases from V and 2 bases from J, with 16 bases between. In nucleotides, the CDR3 is TGTGCCAGCAGCCAAGATAGGACAGCCCGCTCAAACTATGGCTACACCTTC. It is translated as CASSQDRTARSNYGYTF.

The table lists this clone with a few counts. The chain employs TRBV30 and TRBJ1-1; TRBD1 is a possible D gene (6 bases). With 5 bases removed from V and 10 bases from J, the gap between germline ends came to 17 bases. This CDR3 comprises 12 residues. CDR1 is GTSNPN, CDR2 SVGIG, per germline (reference sequence). DNA for the CDR3: TGTGCCTGGGATTGGGGGCAGGACGGAGCTTTCTTT. Translation gives CAWDWGQDGAFF.

The chain couples TRBV11-2 to TRBJ2-3; perhaps TRBD1 as D (6 bases). Trimming took off 5 bases at V and 11 bases at J, with 14 bases between the two ends. Germline assignment: CDR1 SGHAT and CDR2 FQNNGV. The CDR3 consists of 12 residues. CDR3 bases: TGTGCCAGCAGCCCATCGACAGGAAGGCAGTATTTT. It is translated as CASSPSTGRQYF.

This clone was found a few times. The V gene is TRBV4-2, the J gene TRBJ2-7; no clear D gene. The CDR3 is 13 residues long. Trimming took 6 bases from V and 5 from J, leaving 14 bases between them. Germline V gene lookup returns CDR1 LGHNA and CDR2 YNFKEQ. The CDR3 DNA follows: TGTGCCAGCAGTCCCGGGCCGCCGGACGAGCAGTACTTC. It codes for CASSPGPPDEQYF.

Ten or more counts support this clone. The chain combines TRBV28 with TRBJ2-5; D remains ambiguous. With 2 bases removed from V and 5 bases from J, the gap between germline ends came to 18 bases. In germline, CDR1 is MDHEN, CDR2 SYDVKM. The CDR3 extends over 16 amino acids. In DNA, the CDR3 is TGTGCCAGCAGTTTAGGGAACACACGTTTTGGGGAGACCCAGTACTTC. Translation gives CASSLGNTRFGETQYF.

V is TRBV7-9 and J is TRBJ2-3; 8 bases map to TRBD1. Per the germline V gene, CDR1 is SEHNR and CDR2 is FQNEAQ (reference sequence). The CDR3 has 14 amino acids. V shed 5 bases and J 1 base; nucleotides not matched to a gene: 2. CDR3 nucleotides: TGTGCCAGCAGCCGGGACAGGCGCACAGATACGCAGTATTTT. It encodes CASSRDRRTDTQYF.

This CDR3 reads CASTQRGSTDTQYF. CDR3 coding DNA: TGCGCCAGCACCCAACGAGGTAGCACAGATACGCAGTATTTT. The chain has TRBV10-2 and TRBJ2-3; D is unclear. CDR1 and CDR2 from the germline V gene are WSHSY and SAAADI. The CDR3 is 14 residues long. The V and J ends lost 7 bases and 0 bases respectively, with 11 bases between them.

In its sample, this clone was seen a few times. This chain connects TRBV28 to TRBJ1-5, with TRBD1 matching 8 bases. V lost 2 bases and J lost 11; bases outside the gene matches: 11. CDR1 MDHEN and CDR2 SYDVKM come from the germline V gene. CDR3 length equals 15 residues. The CDR3 sequence: CASSLPRGLLLAQHF. The CDR3 coding sequence is TGTGCCAGCAGTTTACCCAGGGGGCTGCTCTTAGCCCAGCATTTT.